The 8 T cell receptor beta chains in this list originate from one sample, sequenced in a study of blood T cell repertoires in COVID-19. TCRdb's copy holds only in-frame clones and misses some; the assay was immunoSEQ multiplex PCR. The sample contains about half a million clones, 70% to 90% of which appear only once. Sequencing used peripheral blood. All receptors come from a human donor in a cohort sampled during active COVID-19.

V is TRBV5-4 and J is TRBJ2-2; 9 bases line up with TRBD1. The germline CDR1 and CDR2 sequences are SGHNT and YYREEE (reference sequence). CDR3 length: 16 amino acids. V trimming: 2 bases; J trimming: 0 bases; junction bases outside the gene matches: 2. CDR3 sequence reads: CASSFGDRANTGELFF. CDR3 nucleotide sequence: TGTGCCAGCAGCTTCGGGGACAGGGCGAACACCGGGGAGCTGTTTTTT.

This clone has only one observation. This chain's CDR3 is CASFRDRDYGYTF. The CDR3 nucleotides read TGTGCCAGCTTTCGGGACAGGGACTATGGCTACACCTTC. The V and J genes are TRBV6-5 and TRBJ1-2, with 9 bases matching TRBD1. Germline V gene data show CDR1 as MNHEY and CDR2 as SVGAGI. Unmatched junction bases numbered 4, after V lost 8 bases and J lost 3 bases. The CDR3 sequence is 13 residues long.

The V call is TRBV5-1, the J call TRBJ2-2; possibly TRBD2 for D (7 bases). This CDR3 comprises 14 residues. V lost 2 bases, J lost 7 bases, and 12 bases lay in between. Per germline, CDR1 SGHRS and CDR2 YFSETQ. This CDR3 reads CASSFGGQGGELFF. The CDR3 DNA sequence: TGCGCCAGCAGCTTCGGGGGGCAAGGCGGGGAGCTGTTTTTT.

V gene TRBV28 combines with J gene TRBJ2-5; a weak D match, TRBD2 (6 bases). Looked up from germline, CDR1 is MDHEN and CDR2 is SYDVKM. The ends were cut back, 4 bases at V and 2 bases at J, with 14 bases in the middle. The CDR3 loop spans 15 amino acids. CDR3 residues: CASSSRSGLQETQYF. The CDR3, as DNA: TGTGCCAGCAGTTCGAGGAGCGGGCTTCAAGAGACCCAGTACTTC.

The J gene is TRBJ1-1, the V gene TRBV12-3 or TRBV12-4; D possibly corresponds to TRBD1 (5 bases). The V and J ends lost 5 bases and 6 bases respectively, with 10 bases between them. The CDR3 extends over 12 amino acids. DNA of the CDR3: TGTGCCAGCAGTACAAGACAGTCTGAAGCTTTCTTT. This encodes CASSTRQSEAFF.

The chain uses TRBV6-2 or TRBV6-3 and TRBJ1-5; tentatively, D is TRBD1 (6 bases). V was pared by 4 bases and J by 4 bases, with 17 bases between. This CDR3 contains 16 residues. CDR1 is MNHEY and CDR2 is SVGEGT in the germline V gene. CDR3 DNA: TGTGCCAGCAGTTCCCTACTTGACAGGCTAAATCAGCCCCAGCATTTT. This sequence encodes CASSSLLDRLNQPQHF.

V gene TRBV6-5 combines with J gene TRBJ2-3, with D maybe TRBD2 (6 bases). The V gene's germline CDR1 is MNHEY and CDR2 SVGAGI. This CDR3 has 16 amino acids. Trimming stripped 0 bases from V and 4 bases from J, with 14 bases between. CDR3 nucleotides: TGTGCCAGCAGTTACTCGACGACTAGTAAAGCAGATACGCAGTATTTT. Its translation: CASSYSTTSKADTQYF.

J is TRBJ2-7 and V is TRBV4-2, with 7 bases matching TRBD1. V dropped 8 bases and J dropped 1; count of bases not matched to a gene: 5. This CDR3 is 13 amino acids long. In germline, CDR1 is LGHNA, CDR2 YNFKEQ. CDR3 DNA sequence: TGTGCCAGCGGGACAGTTAGATCCTACGAGCAGTACTTC. This gives the protein CASGTVRSYEQYF.